The present T cell receptor (beta chain) was sequenced within a study of brain T cells in children with intractable seizures. Time point given: blood from clinic visit 5 months post-surgery; TSC patient then seizure free. TCRdb keeps only in-frame clones here, not all; method: immunoSEQ multiplex PCR. The table includes about 350,000 clones, roughly 92% detected once. The CDR3 runs 14 residues. CDR1 SGHTA and CDR2 FQGNSA come from the germline V gene. V shed 2 bases and J shed 4 bases, with 8 bases lying between them. Specimen: peripheral blood, collected about 5 months after surgery. The gene calls are TRBV7-2 and TRBJ2-2; D unclear. The sequence was obtained from a boy under two years old with tuberous sclerosis and intractable seizures. The CDR3 spells CASSLLSSTGELFF. Here the CDR3 DNA reads TGTGCCAGCAGCTTATTATCATCCACCGGGGAGCTGTTTTTT.